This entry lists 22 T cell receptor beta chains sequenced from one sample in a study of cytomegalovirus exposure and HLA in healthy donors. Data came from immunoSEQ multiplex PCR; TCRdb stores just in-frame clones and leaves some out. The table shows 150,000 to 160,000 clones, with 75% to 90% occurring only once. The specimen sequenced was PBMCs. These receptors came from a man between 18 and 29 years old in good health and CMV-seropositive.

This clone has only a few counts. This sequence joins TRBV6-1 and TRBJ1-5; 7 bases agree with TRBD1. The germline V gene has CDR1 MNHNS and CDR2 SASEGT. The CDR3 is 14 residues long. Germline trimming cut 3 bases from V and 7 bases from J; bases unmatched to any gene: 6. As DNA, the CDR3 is TGTGCCAGCAGTGATACAGGGGCTCGGCAGCCCCAGCATTTT. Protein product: CASSDTGARQPQHF.

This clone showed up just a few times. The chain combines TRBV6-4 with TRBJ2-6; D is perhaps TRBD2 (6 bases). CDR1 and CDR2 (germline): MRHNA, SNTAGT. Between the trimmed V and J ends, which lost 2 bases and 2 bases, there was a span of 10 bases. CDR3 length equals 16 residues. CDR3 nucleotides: TGTGCCAGCAGTGACGGGACGGGGGCTGGGGCCAACGTCCTGACTTTC. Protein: CASSDGTGAGANVLTF.

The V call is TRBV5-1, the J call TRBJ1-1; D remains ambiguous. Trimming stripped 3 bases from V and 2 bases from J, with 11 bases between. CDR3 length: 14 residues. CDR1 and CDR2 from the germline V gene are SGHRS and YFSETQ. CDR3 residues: CASSWGGSNTEAFF. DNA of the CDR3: TGCGCCAGCAGCTGGGGAGGGAGTAACACTGAAGCTTTCTTT.

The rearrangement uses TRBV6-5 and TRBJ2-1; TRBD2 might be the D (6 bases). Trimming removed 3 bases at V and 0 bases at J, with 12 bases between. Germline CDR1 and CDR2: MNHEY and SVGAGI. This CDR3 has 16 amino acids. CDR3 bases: TGTGCCAGCAGTTATCAGGCGGGGTACTCCTACAATGAGCAGTTCTTC. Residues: CASSYQAGYSYNEQFF.

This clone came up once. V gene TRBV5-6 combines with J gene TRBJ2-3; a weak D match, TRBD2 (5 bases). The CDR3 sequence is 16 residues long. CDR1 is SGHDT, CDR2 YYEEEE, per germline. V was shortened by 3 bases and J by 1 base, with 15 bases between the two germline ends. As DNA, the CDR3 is TGTGCCAGCAGCTCTCTCCCACGCGGGCGCACAGATACGCAGTATTTT. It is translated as CASSSLPRGRTDTQYF.

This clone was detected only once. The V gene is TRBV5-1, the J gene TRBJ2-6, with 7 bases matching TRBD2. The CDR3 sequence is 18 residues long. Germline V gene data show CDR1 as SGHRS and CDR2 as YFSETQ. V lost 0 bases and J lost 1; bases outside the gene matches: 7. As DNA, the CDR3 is TGCGCCAGCAGCTTGGGGGCAGGGAGGGCGTCTGGGGCCAACGTCCTGACTTTC. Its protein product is CASSLGAGRASGANVLTF.

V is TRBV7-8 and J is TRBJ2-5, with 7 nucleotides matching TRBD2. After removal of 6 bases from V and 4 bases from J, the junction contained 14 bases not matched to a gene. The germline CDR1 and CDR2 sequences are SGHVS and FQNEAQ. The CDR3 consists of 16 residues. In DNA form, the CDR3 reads TGTGCCAGCAGACTCACGGGGGGAGATATGGGAGAGACCCAGTACTTC. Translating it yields CASRLTGGDMGETQYF.

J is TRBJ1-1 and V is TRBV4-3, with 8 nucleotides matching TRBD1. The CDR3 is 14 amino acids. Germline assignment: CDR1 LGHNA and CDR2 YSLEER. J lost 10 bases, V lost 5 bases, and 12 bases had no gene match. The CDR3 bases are TGCGCCAGCAGCTACGGGACAGGCCGAGCACCAGCTTTCTTT. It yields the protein CASSYGTGRAPAFF.

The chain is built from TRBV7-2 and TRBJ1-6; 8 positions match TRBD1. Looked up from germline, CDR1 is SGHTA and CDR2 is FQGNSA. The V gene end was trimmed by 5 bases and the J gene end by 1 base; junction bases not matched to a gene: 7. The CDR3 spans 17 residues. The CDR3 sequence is CASSPRTGWSYNSPLHF. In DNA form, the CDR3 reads TGTGCCAGCAGCCCCAGGACAGGGTGGTCCTATAATTCACCCCTCCACTTT.

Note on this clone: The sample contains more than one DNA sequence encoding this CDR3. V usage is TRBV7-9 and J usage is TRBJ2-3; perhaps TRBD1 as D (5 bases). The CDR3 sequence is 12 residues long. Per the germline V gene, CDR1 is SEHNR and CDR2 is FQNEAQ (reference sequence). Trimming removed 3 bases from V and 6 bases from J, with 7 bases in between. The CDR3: CASSFSGDTQYF. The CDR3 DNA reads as TGTGCCAGCAGCTTTTCAGGGGATACGCAGTATTTT.

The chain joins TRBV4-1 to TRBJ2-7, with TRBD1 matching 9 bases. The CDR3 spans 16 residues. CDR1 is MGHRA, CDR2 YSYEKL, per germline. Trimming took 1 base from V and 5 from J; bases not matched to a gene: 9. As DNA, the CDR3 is TGCGCCAGCAGCCAAGCACCGACCGGGACAGGGAACGAGCAGTACTTC. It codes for CASSQAPTGTGNEQYF.

CDR3 nucleotide sequence: TGTGCCAGCTCGGACTTAGAGAGGGATACGCAGTATTTT. This gives the protein CASSDLERDTQYF. This chain links TRBV18 with TRBJ2-3; tentative D call: TRBD2 (5 bases). This CDR3 is built from 13 residues. Germline CDR1 KGHSH, CDR2 LQKENI. Trimming removed 6 bases at V and 6 bases at J, with 13 bases between.

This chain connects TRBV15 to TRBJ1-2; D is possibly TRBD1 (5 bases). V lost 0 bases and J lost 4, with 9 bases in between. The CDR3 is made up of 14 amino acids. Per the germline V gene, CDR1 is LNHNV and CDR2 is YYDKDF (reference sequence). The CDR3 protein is CATSRDRVSYGYTF. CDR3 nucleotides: TGTGCCACCAGCAGAGACAGGGTGTCCTATGGCTACACCTTC. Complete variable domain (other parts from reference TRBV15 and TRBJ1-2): DAMVIQNPRYQVTQFGKPVTLSCSQTLNHNVMYWYQQKSSQAPKLLFHYYDKDFNNEADTPDNFQSRRPNTSFCFLDIRSPGLGDTAMYLCATSRDRVSYGYTFGSGTRLTVV.

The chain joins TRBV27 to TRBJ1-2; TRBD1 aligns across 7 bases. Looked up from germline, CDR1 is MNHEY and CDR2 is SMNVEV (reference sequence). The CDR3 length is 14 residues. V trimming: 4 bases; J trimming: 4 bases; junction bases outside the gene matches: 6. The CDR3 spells CASSYADRSYGYTF. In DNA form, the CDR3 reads TGTGCCAGCAGTTACGCGGACAGGAGCTATGGCTACACCTTC.

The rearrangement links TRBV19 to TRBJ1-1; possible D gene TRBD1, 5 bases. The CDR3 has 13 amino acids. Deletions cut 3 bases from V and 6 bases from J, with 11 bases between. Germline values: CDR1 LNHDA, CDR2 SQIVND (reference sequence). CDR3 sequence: CASSMGPWAEAFF. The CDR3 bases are TGTGCCAGTAGTATGGGGCCGTGGGCTGAAGCTTTCTTT.

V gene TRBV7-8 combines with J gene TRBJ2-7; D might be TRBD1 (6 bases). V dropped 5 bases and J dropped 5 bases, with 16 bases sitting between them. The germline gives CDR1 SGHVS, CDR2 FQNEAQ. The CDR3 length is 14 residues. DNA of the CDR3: TGTGCCAGCAGCACCGAACCGGGACATCACGAGCAGTACTTC. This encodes CASSTEPGHHEQYF.

CDR3 nucleotides: TGTGCCAGTAGTCCCCGGACTAGCGGGGTTCGGACCCAGTACTTC. Translation: CASSPRTSGVRTQYF. The chain has TRBV19 and TRBJ2-5; 12 nucleotides match TRBD2. Trimming at V came to 5 bases and at J to 7 bases, leaving 8 bases not matched to a gene. Looked up from germline, CDR1 is LNHDA and CDR2 is SQIVND (reference sequence). The CDR3 has 15 amino acids.

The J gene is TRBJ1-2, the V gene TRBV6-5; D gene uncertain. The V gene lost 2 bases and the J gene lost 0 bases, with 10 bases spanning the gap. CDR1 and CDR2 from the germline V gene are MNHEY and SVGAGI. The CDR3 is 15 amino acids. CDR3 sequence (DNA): TGTGCCAGCAGTTACGGCCGGGAGCCTAACTATGGCTACACCTTC. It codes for CASSYGREPNYGYTF.

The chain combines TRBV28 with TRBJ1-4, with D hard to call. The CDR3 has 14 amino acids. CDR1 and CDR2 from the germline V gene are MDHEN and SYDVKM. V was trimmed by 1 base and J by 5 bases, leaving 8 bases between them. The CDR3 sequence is CASSLLAGNEKLFF. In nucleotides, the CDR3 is TGTGCCAGCAGTTTATTGGCCGGGAATGAAAAACTGTTTTTT.

This chain's CDR3 is CASSQDARGGSYEQYF. CDR3 coding DNA: TGTGCCAGCAGCCAAGACGCTAGAGGGGGCTCCTACGAGCAGTACTTC. This chain connects TRBV14 to TRBJ2-7, with D possibly matching TRBD1 (6 bases). The CDR3 is made up of 16 amino acids. V lost 0 bases and J lost 0, with 12 bases in between. The V gene's germline CDR1 is SGHDN and CDR2 FVKESK.

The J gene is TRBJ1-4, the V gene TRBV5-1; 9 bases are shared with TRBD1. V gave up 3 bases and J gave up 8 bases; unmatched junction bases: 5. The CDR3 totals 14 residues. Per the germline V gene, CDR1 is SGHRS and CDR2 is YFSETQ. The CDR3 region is CASSSTGGGEKLFF. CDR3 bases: TGCGCCAGCAGCTCGACAGGGGGAGGGGAAAAACTGTTTTTT.

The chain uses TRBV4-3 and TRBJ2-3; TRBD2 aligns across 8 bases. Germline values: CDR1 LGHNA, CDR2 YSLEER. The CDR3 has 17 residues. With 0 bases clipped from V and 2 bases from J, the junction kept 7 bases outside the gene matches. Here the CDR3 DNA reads TGCGCCAGCAGCCAAGATCGGCGGGGGGTCGCCACAGATACGCAGTATTTT. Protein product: CASSQDRRGVATDTQYF.